The subject of this entry is one TCR beta chain. Its target is not known. The sample is drawn from a study of shared clonotypes between healthy human individuals. Study overall: A couple of women and a few men aged 18 to 49 made up the donors. The plates for each donor numbered three CD4 naive, three CD4 memory, two CD8 naive and one CD8 memory. Findings and caveats of the study: Tissue TCR repertoires likely differ from these blood-only repertoires.

Terminally differentiated effector memory CD45RA+ cells were excluded by CCR7 positive selection of CD45RO-negative cells. Assay used: immunoSEQ multiplex PCR; TCRdb lists only in-frame clones, some missing. The sample consists of about 2.1 million clones, roughly 95% of them appearing once. This CDR3 region has 15 residues. Germline V gene data show CDR1 as LGHNA and CDR2 as YSLEER. The V gene end was trimmed by 1 base and the J gene end by 9 bases; junction bases not matched to a gene: 9. Source material: naive CD8+ T cells from PBMCs. The clonotype originates from a man younger than 35 in good health. Some clones in this sample may be carry-over from other donors' samples. The gene calls are TRBV4-3 and TRBJ2-1; 7 bases are shared with TRBD2. CDR3 DNA sequence: TGCGCCAGCAGCCAAGTGGTGGCGGGAGACGGTGAGCAGTTCTTC. This encodes CASSQVVAGDGEQFF.